This T cell receptor beta chain comes out of a study of CD8+ T cells in alopecia areata. Study-level background: Patients remained on tofacitinib for 6 to 18 months and then went 6 months without it. Broader study findings: Researchers report lesional scalp, most notably alopecia totalis/universalis, outstripped normal scalp in clonality. Tofacitinib produced a significant decrease in scalp clonality and in expanded CD8+ clones among the top 100.

This clone was seen a few times. Antigen: not known. Following extraction, RNA underwent reverse transcription to cDNA, which served as the sequencing template. The repertoire was sequenced with immunoSEQ multiplex PCR; TCRdb's copy has only in-frame clones and lacks some. The repertoire consists of fewer than 250,000 clones, with under 80% occurring once and the leading ten covering 1.3%. The V gene lost 4 bases and the J gene lost 4 bases, with 16 bases spanning the gap. The CDR3 has 15 amino acids. Germline V lookup: CDR1 SGHDN, CDR2 FVKESK. The sample's treatment: oral pan-JAK inhibitor, 5-10 mg twice daily. Patients with alopecia areata provided lesional scalp punch biopsies as well as peripheral blood.

This TCR came from a human donor with alopecia areata. The J gene is TRBJ1-2, the V gene TRBV14; the D gene is possibly TRBD1 (5 bases). Sample: CD4+ T cells sorted from blood, taken around week 49, from a patient treated with tofacitinib. The CDR3, as DNA: TGTGCCAGCAGCCCGACCCCCTCAGGGACCTATGGCTACACCTTC. Amino acid sequence: CASSPTPSGTYGYTF.